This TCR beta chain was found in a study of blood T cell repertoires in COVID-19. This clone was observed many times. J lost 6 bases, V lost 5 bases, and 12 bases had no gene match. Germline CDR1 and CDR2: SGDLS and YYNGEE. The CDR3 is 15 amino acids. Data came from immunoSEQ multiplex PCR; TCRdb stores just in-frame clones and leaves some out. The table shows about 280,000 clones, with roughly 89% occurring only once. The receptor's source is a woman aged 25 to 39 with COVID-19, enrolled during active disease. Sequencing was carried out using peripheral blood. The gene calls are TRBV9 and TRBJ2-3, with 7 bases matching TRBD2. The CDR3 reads CASSDHGGLVDTQYF. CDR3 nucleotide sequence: TGTGCCAGCAGTGACCACGGGGGGTTGGTGGATACGCAGTATTTT.